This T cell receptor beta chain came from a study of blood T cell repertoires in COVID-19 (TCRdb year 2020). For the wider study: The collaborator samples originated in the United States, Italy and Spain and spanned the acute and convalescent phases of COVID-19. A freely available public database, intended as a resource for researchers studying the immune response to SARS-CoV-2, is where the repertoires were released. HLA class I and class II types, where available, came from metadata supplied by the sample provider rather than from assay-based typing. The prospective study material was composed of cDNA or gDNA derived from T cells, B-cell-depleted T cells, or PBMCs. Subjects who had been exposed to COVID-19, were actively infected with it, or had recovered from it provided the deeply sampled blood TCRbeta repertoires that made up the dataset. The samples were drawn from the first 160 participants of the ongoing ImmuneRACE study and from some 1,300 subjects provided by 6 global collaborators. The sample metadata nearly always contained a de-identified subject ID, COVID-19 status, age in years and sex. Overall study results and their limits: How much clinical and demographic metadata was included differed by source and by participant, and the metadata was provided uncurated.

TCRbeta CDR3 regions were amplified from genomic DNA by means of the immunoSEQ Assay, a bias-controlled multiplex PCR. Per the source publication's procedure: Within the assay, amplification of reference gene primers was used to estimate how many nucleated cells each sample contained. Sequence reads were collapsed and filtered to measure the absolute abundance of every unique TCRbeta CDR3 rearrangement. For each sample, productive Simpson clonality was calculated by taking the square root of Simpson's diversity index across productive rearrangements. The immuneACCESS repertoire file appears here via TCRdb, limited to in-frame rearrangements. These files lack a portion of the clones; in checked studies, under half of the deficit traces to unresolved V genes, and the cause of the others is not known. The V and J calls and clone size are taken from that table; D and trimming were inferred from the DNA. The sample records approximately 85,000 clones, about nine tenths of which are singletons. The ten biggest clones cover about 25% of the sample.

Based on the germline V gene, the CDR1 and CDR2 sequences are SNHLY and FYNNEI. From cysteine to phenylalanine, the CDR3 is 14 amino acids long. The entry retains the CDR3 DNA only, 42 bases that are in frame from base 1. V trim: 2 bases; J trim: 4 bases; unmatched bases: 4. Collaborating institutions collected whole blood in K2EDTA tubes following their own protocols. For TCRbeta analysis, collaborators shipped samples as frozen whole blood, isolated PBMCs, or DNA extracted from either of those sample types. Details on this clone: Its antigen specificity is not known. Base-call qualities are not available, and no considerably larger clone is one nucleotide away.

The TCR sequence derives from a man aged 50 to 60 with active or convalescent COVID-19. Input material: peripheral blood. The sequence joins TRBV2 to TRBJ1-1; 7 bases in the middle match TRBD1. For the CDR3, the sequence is CASSEIQGGTEAFF. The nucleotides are TGTGCCAGCAGTGAAATCCAGGGGGGCACTGAAGCTTTCTTT.